These 6 T cell receptor beta chains originate from one sample sequenced in a study of T cells in localized non-small cell lung cancer. Clones were sequenced by immunoSEQ multiplex PCR, and TCRdb holds only the in-frame ones, with some missing. Of around 35,000 clones in the sample, roughly 87% were seen once. The sequencing here drew on peripheral blood, taken before any cancer treatment. The source of these receptors is a woman between 35 and 70 years old with stage I lung adenocarcinoma.

Notes on this clone: The junction departs from the called germline gene at one end, perhaps through a read error. V usage is TRBV5-4 and J usage is TRBJ2-7; D not resolved. The CDR3 spans 12 residues. Per germline, CDR1 SGHNT and CDR2 YYREEE (reference sequence). This CDR3 reads CATRRSMYEEYF. DNA for the CDR3: TGTGCCACTAGGAGAAGTATGTACGAGGAGTACTTC.

This chain joins TRBV7-3 and TRBJ2-1, with 7 nucleotides matching TRBD2. The germline V gene has CDR1 SGHTA and CDR2 FQGTGA. The junction had 10 bases not matched to a gene; V was cut back by 5 bases and J by 0 bases. There are 17 residues in the CDR3. The CDR3: CASSPQPGGISYNEQFF. CDR3 DNA: TGTGCCAGCAGCCCACAACCCGGGGGGATCTCCTACAATGAGCAGTTCTTC.

V and J are TRBV6-5 and TRBJ1-1; D perhaps matches TRBD1 (5 bases). Germline CDR1 and CDR2: MNHEY and SVGAGI. The CDR3 is 14 residues long. V was cut by 8 bases and J by 0 bases, with 13 bases left in between. For the CDR3, the DNA is TGTGCCAGCCAAGATGGAGGGGTGAACACTGAAGCTTTCTTT. This codes for CASQDGGVNTEAFF.

The rearrangement links TRBV28 to TRBJ2-5; 10 nucleotides agree with TRBD2. Germline CDR1 is MDHEN and CDR2 is SYDVKM. The CDR3 extends over 15 amino acids. J lost 6 bases, V lost 3 bases, and 7 bases had no gene match. The CDR3 sequence is CASSFQRGGAKTQYF. DNA of the CDR3: TGTGCCAGCAGTTTTCAGCGGGGGGGTGCGAAGACCCAGTACTTC.

The chain carries TRBV28 and TRBJ1-2, with 7 bases aligning to TRBD1. Trimming removed 4 bases from V and 5 bases from J; junction bases left unmatched: 10. The CDR3 is 15 amino acids. CDR1 is MDHEN, CDR2 SYDVKM, per germline. The chain's CDR3 is CASSSPGQVMYGYTF. The CDR3 DNA follows: TGTGCCAGCAGTTCACCCGGACAGGTCATGTATGGCTACACCTTC.

The chain has TRBV11-3 and TRBJ1-2; 7 bases are shared with TRBD1. Per germline, CDR1 SGHNT and CDR2 YENEEA. This CDR3 is 14 amino acids long. V was clipped by 3 bases and J by 4 bases; unmatched bases: 5. CDR3 protein: CASSLFGTAYGYTF. The CDR3 DNA follows: TGTGCCAGCAGCTTGTTCGGGACAGCCTATGGCTACACCTTC.